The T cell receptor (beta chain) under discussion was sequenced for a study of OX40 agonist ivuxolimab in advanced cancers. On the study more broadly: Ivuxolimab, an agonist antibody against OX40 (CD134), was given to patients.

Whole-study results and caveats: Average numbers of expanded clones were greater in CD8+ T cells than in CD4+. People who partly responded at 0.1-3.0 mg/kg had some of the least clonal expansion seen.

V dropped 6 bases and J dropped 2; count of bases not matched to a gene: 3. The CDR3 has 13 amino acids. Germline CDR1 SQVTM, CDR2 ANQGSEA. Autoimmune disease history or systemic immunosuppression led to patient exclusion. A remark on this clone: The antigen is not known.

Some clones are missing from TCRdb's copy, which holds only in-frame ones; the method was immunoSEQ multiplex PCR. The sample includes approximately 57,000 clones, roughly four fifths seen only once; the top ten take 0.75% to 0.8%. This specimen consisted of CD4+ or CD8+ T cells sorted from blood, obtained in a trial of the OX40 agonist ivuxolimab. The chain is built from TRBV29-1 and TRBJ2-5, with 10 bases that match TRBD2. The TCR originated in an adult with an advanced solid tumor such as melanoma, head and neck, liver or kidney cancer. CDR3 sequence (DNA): TGCAGCGTCTTACTAGCGGGACAAGAGACCCAGTACTTC. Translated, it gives CSVLLAGQETQYF.